These 28 T cell receptor beta chains share one sample of origin, sequenced in a study of T cell responses to AZD1222 COVID-19 vaccine. Sequencing used immunoSEQ multiplex PCR; TCRdb keeps in-frame clones, though not all of them. The sample consists of approximately 130,000 clones, roughly nine tenths of them appearing once. Here the sequenced sample was peripheral blood, taken 28 days after the second AZD1222 dose. The receptor set was obtained from an adult who received the AZD1222 COVID-19 vaccine.

This clone came up a few times. The chain recombines TRBV5-1 with TRBJ1-6, with TRBD1 matching 10 bases. J lost 3 bases, V lost 0 bases, and 3 bases had no gene match. The V gene's germline CDR1 is SGHRS and CDR2 YFSETQ. The length of the CDR3 is 17 residues. The CDR3: CASSLGTGGIYNSPLHF. CDR3 sequence (DNA): TGCGCCAGCAGCTTGGGGACAGGGGGTATCTATAATTCACCCCTCCACTTT.

The CDR3 protein is CASSPSQTQYF. DNA of the CDR3: TGTGCCAGCAGCCCTTCCCAGACCCAGTACTTC. The genes are TRBV7-8 and TRBJ2-5; D is undetermined. CDR3 length: 11 amino acids. V lost 5 bases and J 6 bases, leaving 7 bases between the germline ends. The germline V gene has CDR1 SGHVS and CDR2 FQNEAQ.

The gene calls are TRBV5-5 and TRBJ1-2; 9 bases are shared with TRBD1. V dropped 5 bases and J dropped 3; count of bases not matched to a gene: 2. Per the germline V gene, CDR1 is SGHKS and CDR2 is YYEKEE (reference sequence). The length of the CDR3 is 13 residues. CDR3 region: CASRGQGDYGYTF. The CDR3 DNA reads as TGTGCCAGCAGGGGACAGGGTGACTATGGCTACACCTTC.

This clone was detected only a few times. The genes are TRBV7-2 and TRBJ2-7; TRBD1 is a possible D gene (5 bases). Trimming took off 0 bases at V and 1 base at J, with 10 bases between the two ends. The CDR3 covers 15 residues. Germline lookup yields CDR1 SGHTA and CDR2 FQGNSA. DNA of the CDR3: TGTGCCAGCAGCTTAGCGTGGGGCAGTTCCTACGAGCAGTACTTC. Translated: CASSLAWGSSYEQYF.

Remarks on this clone: This sample includes further DNA sequences coding for the same CDR3. The V gene is TRBV19, the J gene TRBJ1-6; TRBD1 aligns across 8 bases. The J segment lost 1 base and the V segment lost 6 bases, leaving 2 bases of the junction unmatched. CDR3 length: 15 amino acids. Germline V gene sequence: CDR1 LNHDA, CDR2 SQIVND (reference sequence). CDR3 nucleotides: TGTGCCAGTAGCGACAGGGGATCCTATAATTCACCCCTCCACTTT. Its translation: CASSDRGSYNSPLHF.

This sequence joins TRBV6-5 and TRBJ2-7; D assignment may be TRBD1 or TRBD2 (5 bases each). This CDR3 is 14 amino acids long. The V end lost 6 bases, the J end lost 0 bases, and 12 bases lay between the germline ends. Germline V CDR1 and CDR2: MNHEY, SVGAGI. CDR3 sequence (DNA): TGTGCCAGCAGGAGGGGTTTGAGCTCCTACGAGCAGTACTTC. This translates into CASRRGLSSYEQYF.

J is TRBJ1-5 and V is TRBV30; D is perhaps TRBD1 (5 bases). This CDR3 spans 13 amino acids. Germline V gives CDR1 GTSNPN, CDR2 SVGIG (reference sequence). Trimming took off 4 bases at V and 5 bases at J, with 12 bases between the two ends. The CDR3, as DNA: TGTGCCTGGAATCAACAGGTCGATCAGCCCCAGCATTTT. Protein sequence: CAWNQQVDQPQHF. The entire variable domain, with the rest obtained from reference TRBV30 and TRBJ1-5, is as follows: SQTIHQWPATLVQPVGSPLSLECTVEGTSNPNLYWYRQAAGRGLQLLFYSVGIGQISSEVPQNLSASRPQDRQFILSSKKLLLSDSGFYLCAWNQQVDQPQHFGDGTRLSIL.

In this sample, this clone turned up once. The chain recombines TRBV11-3 with TRBJ1-4; D might be TRBD1 (5 bases). The germline V gene encodes CDR1 SGHNT and CDR2 YENEEA. The V end lost 4 bases, the J end lost 6 bases, and 9 bases lay between the germline ends. The CDR3 spans 13 residues. The CDR3 nucleotides are TGTGCCAGCAGCTACCCAGGGTATGAAAAACTGTTTTTT. Translation gives CASSYPGYEKLFF.

The chain links TRBV27 to TRBJ2-2; D may correspond to TRBD1 or TRBD2 (5 bases each). The ends were cut back, 3 bases at V and 5 bases at J, with 10 bases in the middle. The CDR3 runs 14 residues. Germline-derived CDR1 and CDR2 are MNHEY and SMNVEV (reference sequence). CDR3 DNA: TGTGCCAGCAGTTTGAGGGGAAGTACCGGGGAGCTGTTTTTT. Residues: CASSLRGSTGELFF.

This chain uses TRBV7-2 with TRBJ1-2; maybe TRBD1 (5 bases). The CDR3 runs to 15 residues. Trimming took off 4 bases at V and 1 base at J, with 13 bases between the two ends. Germline V gene sequence: CDR1 SGHTA, CDR2 FQGNSA. CDR3 amino acids: CASSSNTGINYGYTF. The CDR3 DNA is TGTGCCAGCAGCTCTAATACAGGAATTAACTATGGCTACACCTTC. The full variable domain, rest sourced from reference TRBV7-2 and TRBJ1-2, is GAGVSQSPSNKVTEKGKDVELRCDPISGHTALYWYRQSLGQGLEFLIYFQGNSAPDKSGLPSDRFSAERTGGSVSTLTIQRTQQEDSAVYLCASSSNTGINYGYTFGSGTRLTVV.

The chain joins TRBV9 to TRBJ2-1, with 7 bases lining up with TRBD1. Germline loops: CDR1 SGDLS, CDR2 YYNGEE. The CDR3 is made up of 15 amino acids. Trimming took 3 bases from V and 5 from J; bases not matched to a gene: 8. The CDR3 reads CASSAQTGFDNEQFF. Here the CDR3 DNA reads TGTGCCAGCAGCGCGCAGACAGGGTTCGACAATGAGCAGTTCTTC.

The chain uses TRBV19 and TRBJ1-4; TRBD1 agrees at 12 bases. This CDR3 is 16 amino acids long. CDR1 and CDR2 (germline): LNHDA, SQIVND (reference sequence). V dropped 9 bases and J dropped 5; count of bases not matched to a gene: 10. The DNA of the CDR3 is TGTGCCAGCAGGGGACAGGGGGCTACCTTCAATGAAAAACTGTTTTTT. Its translation is CASRGQGATFNEKLFF.

The V gene is TRBV10-3, the J gene TRBJ1-2, with TRBD1 identical over 7 bases. V trimming: 0 bases; J trimming: 0 bases; junction bases outside the gene matches: 7. CDR1 and CDR2 (germline): ENHRY, SYGVKD. The CDR3 spans 17 residues. DNA for the CDR3: TGTGCCATCAGTGAGTCGAATAGGGGGCGAGCTAACTATGGCTACACCTTC. This sequence encodes CAISESNRGRANYGYTF.

The chain joins TRBV7-9 to TRBJ1-4; 7 nucleotides line up with TRBD1. The J segment lost 7 bases and the V segment lost 5 bases, leaving 10 bases of the junction unmatched. This CDR3 contains 15 residues. Germline assignment: CDR1 SEHNR and CDR2 FQNEAQ (reference sequence). Here the CDR3 reads CASSQTGVTSEKLFF. The CDR3 bases are TGTGCCAGCAGCCAAACAGGGGTTACGAGTGAAAAACTGTTTTTT.

The chain is built from TRBV28 and TRBJ2-6; D not resolved. The V end was cut by 1 base, the J end by 0 bases, with 4 bases between. Germline assignment: CDR1 MDHEN and CDR2 SYDVKM. CDR3 length: 15 amino acids. The CDR3 loop is CASSLFGSGANVLTF. The CDR3 nucleotides read TGTGCCAGCAGTTTATTCGGCTCTGGGGCCAACGTCCTGACTTTC.

This chain links TRBV29-1 with TRBJ1-4; 11 bases align to TRBD1. This CDR3 spans 13 amino acids. V shed 7 bases and J 8 bases; nucleotides not matched to a gene: 6. CDR1 SQVTM and CDR2 ANQGSEA come from the germline V gene. CDR3: CSAVRDRGEKLFF. The CDR3 DNA is TGCAGCGCAGTCCGGGACAGGGGGGAAAAACTGTTTTTT.

The rearrangement links TRBV4-1 to TRBJ2-7, with 7 nucleotides matching TRBD1. The trim removed 0 bases at V and 1 base at J, leaving 9 bases unmatched. The CDR3 loop spans 17 amino acids. Germline CDR1 and CDR2: MGHRA and YSYEKL. CDR3 sequence (DNA): TGCGCCAGCAGCCAAGATAGGGTACAGGGGATGTCCTACGAGCAGTACTTC. Translating it yields CASSQDRVQGMSYEQYF.

The chain employs TRBV30 and TRBJ2-7; 13 bases are shared with TRBD2. Germline loops: CDR1 GTSNPN, CDR2 SVGIG (reference sequence). After removal of 3 bases from V and 6 bases from J, the junction contained 11 bases not matched to a gene. This CDR3 is built from 16 residues. The CDR3 DNA reads TGTGCCTGGAGAGAGGGACTAGCGGGGATACGATCCGAGCAGTACTTC. This codes for CAWREGLAGIRSEQYF.

The J gene is TRBJ2-1, the V gene TRBV2; D is unclear. Germline CDR1 is SNHLY and CDR2 is FYNNEI. The ends were cut back, 3 bases at V and 4 bases at J, with 7 bases in the middle. The CDR3 has 13 residues. DNA for the CDR3: TGTGCCAGCAGTGAGCAGGTTTACAATGAGCAGTTCTTC. Its protein product is CASSEQVYNEQFF.

This rearrangement joins TRBV10-1 to TRBJ2-1; possibly TRBD1 or TRBD2 for D (6 bases each). CDR3 length: 14 residues. V gave up 4 bases and J gave up 7 bases, with 14 bases separating them. Germline V gives CDR1 WNHNN, CDR2 SYGVQD (reference sequence). CDR3 residues: CASSAGGAGNEQFF. The CDR3 coding sequence is TGCGCCAGCAGTGCCGGGGGCGCGGGGAATGAGCAGTTCTTC.

The V and J genes are TRBV6-6 and TRBJ2-7, with D maybe TRBD2 (5 bases). Per the germline V gene, CDR1 is MNHNY and CDR2 is SVGAGI (reference sequence). The CDR3 has 14 amino acids. Between the trimmed V and J ends, which lost 6 bases and 3 bases, there was a span of 15 bases. As DNA, the CDR3 is TGTGCCAGCAGCCACGAGAGGGCCAACTACGAGCAGTACTTC. Its translation: CASSHERANYEQYF.

This clone was seen more than once but under ten times. The rearrangement uses TRBV2 and TRBJ2-1, with 7 bases matching TRBD1. Trimming removed 7 bases from V and 4 bases from J; junction bases left unmatched: 13. Germline values: CDR1 SNHLY, CDR2 FYNNEI. The CDR3 is made up of 16 amino acids. The CDR3 DNA follows: TGTGCCAGCAAATTCGTAAGGGACAGCCCGTACAATGAGCAGTTCTTC. Encoded protein: CASKFVRDSPYNEQFF.

The chain has TRBV30 and TRBJ1-2; D is perhaps TRBD1 (5 bases). This CDR3 spans 13 amino acids. V was cut by 0 bases and J by 0 bases, with 5 bases left in between. The germline CDR1 and CDR2 sequences are GTSNPN and SVGIG (reference sequence). The CDR3 nucleotides read TGTGCCTGGAGTGTACAGGCTAACTATGGCTACACCTTC. Translated: CAWSVQANYGYTF.

This sequence joins TRBV30 and TRBJ1-2, with D possibly being TRBD1 (6 bases). Germline V gene lookup returns CDR1 GTSNPN and CDR2 SVGIG (reference sequence). Trimming shortened V by 0 bases and J by 2 bases, and 10 bases separated the two germline ends. This CDR3 is built from 14 residues. This CDR3 reads CAWSVPGGNYGYTF. The CDR3 DNA reads as TGTGCCTGGAGTGTACCCGGGGGCAACTATGGCTACACCTTC.

This clone was detected only once. The V and J genes are TRBV9 and TRBJ2-4, with 10 nucleotides matching TRBD1. V shed 1 base and J 8 bases; nucleotides not matched to a gene: 9. The CDR3 sequence is 16 residues long. Germline V gene sequence: CDR1 SGDLS, CDR2 YYNGEE. The CDR3 is CASSVLPGQGSDIQYF. The DNA for the CDR3 is TGTGCCAGCAGCGTATTACCGGGACAGGGGAGCGACATTCAGTACTTC.

This chain joins TRBV5-8 and TRBJ2-3; D is perhaps TRBD1 (6 bases). V was shortened by 4 bases and J by 4 bases, with 19 bases between the two germline ends. The CDR3 is 16 amino acids. CDR1 and CDR2 (germline): SGHTS, YDEGEE. CDR3 in amino acids: CASSTPGATASDTQYF. The CDR3 DNA reads as TGTGCCAGCAGCACCCCAGGGGCCACCGCCTCAGATACGCAGTATTTT.

V is TRBV18 and J is TRBJ2-7; D is undetermined. The germline V and J ends were trimmed by 4 bases and 2 bases, with 15 bases remaining between them. The CDR3 covers 15 residues. From germline, CDR1 is KGHSH and CDR2 LQKENI. In DNA form, the CDR3 reads TGTGCCAGCTCACTGGACCGGACGGGTACCTACGAGCAGTACTTC. Amino acid sequence: CASSLDRTGTYEQYF.

V is TRBV6-5 and J is TRBJ2-7; 8 bases line up with TRBD1. Per germline, CDR1 MNHEY and CDR2 SVGAGI. J gave up 5 bases and V 4 bases, and 1 base lay outside the gene matches. The length of the CDR3 is 12 residues. The CDR3 here is CASSLQGDEQYF. As DNA, the CDR3 is TGTGCCAGCAGTTTACAGGGGGACGAGCAGTACTTC.